These T cell receptor beta chains were read from a single sample in a study of T-cell reconstitution after alpha-beta-depleted transplantation in children. TCRdb itself ran the PCR reads through MiXCR, one entry per CDR3 protein. Among 450,000 to 550,000 distinct CDR3 sequences listed, about 10% were seen once. The specimen comprised PBMCs, mostly from graft donor cells, sampled 180 days after TCRalphabeta/CD19-depleted stem cell transplant. The source is a female patient aged 2-15 years who had a stem cell transplant for aplastic anemia, so the T cells may come from the graft donor. Both conserved end residues are part of each CDR3. A D gene is named only where the DNA matches it firmly.

TRBJ2-2 TRBD2 TRBV29-1 CSHLAGPGTGELFF
TRBJ2-7 TRBD1 TRBV28 CASSYLGTGPSYEQYF
TRBJ1-5 TRBD1 TRBV20-1 CSARRQGDVSNQPQHF
TRBJ2-5 . TRBV29-1 CSVERLYREPQETQYF
TRBJ2-2 TRBD1 TRBV4-3 CASSLGQGARTGELFF
TRBJ2-2 TRBD1 TRBV6-2/TRBV6-3 CASSWFRDRNTGDLFF
TRBJ2-7 TRBD2 TRBV5-6 CASSMTSGSGGYEQYF
TRBJ2-7 TRBD2 TRBV6-2/TRBV6-3 CASSTLAGTSYEQYF
TRBJ1-5 . TRBV24-1 CATRREALEQPQHF
TRBJ2-7 . TRBV4-2 CASSQGRATRNYEQYF
TRBJ1-5 . TRBV4-1 CASSQERIPTASISPQHF
TRBJ2-2 . TRBV15 CATSRDSAFGELFF
TRBJ2-4 . TRBV20-1 CSARDDLALAKNIQYF
TRBJ1-1 TRBD1 TRBV7-2 CASTARDRDMNTEAFF
TRBJ1-1 . TRBV18 CASSPGILDTEAFF
TRBJ2-1 . TRBV29-1 CSVADTGKRAYNEQFF
TRBJ2-7 . TRBV9 CASSVAEGLVYEQYF
TRBJ2-6 TRBD1 TRBV28 CASSPRQGAPGANVLTF
TRBJ2-3 . TRBV12-3/TRBV12-4 CASSLDPFPTDTQYF
TRBJ2-3 TRBD2 TRBV20-1 CSARDGTSGADTQYF
TRBJ2-5 . TRBV28 CASGFEYTSLQETQYF
TRBJ2-3 . TRBV27 CASRRTPGGSTDTQYF
TRBJ1-6 . TRBV12-3/TRBV12-4 CASSALGSHYNSPLHF
TRBJ2-3 TRBD1 TRBV11-2 CASSPRRGRLLGGSDTQYF
TRBJ2-1 . TRBV24-1 CATSDFGDSYNEQFF
TRBJ1-1 . TRBV12-3/TRBV12-4 CASRRGDTEAFF
TRBJ1-1 . TRBV27 CASSLSRGSRRIMNTEAFF
TRBJ1-6 . TRBV6-5 CASSYPNSPLHF
TRBJ2-6 . TRBV21-1 CASRLPGQDVSGANVLTF
TRBJ2-1 TRBD2 TRBV20-1 CSAWSGTSGNGEQFF
TRBJ1-1 . TRBV4-1 CASSQAGTGSRSRTFF
TRBJ2-2 . TRBV20-1 CSARDRTANTGELFF
TRBJ1-2 . TRBV11-2 CASSFPGTRRDGYTF
TRBJ2-7 TRBD1 TRBV7-3 CASSSRTGSEQYF
TRBJ1-5 TRBD1 TRBV12-3/TRBV12-4 CASTQGAWNQPQHF
TRBJ2-7 . TRBV15 CATSTSFLGHSYEQYF
TRBJ2-2 TRBD1 TRBV20-1 CCARDHRQGVLGTGELFF
TRBJ2-7 TRBD1 TRBV4-2 CASSHAGTGYYEQYF
TRBJ1-1 . TRBV4-3 CASSQSRGNTEAFF
TRBJ1-2 . TRBV24-1 CATSDSISGGFYGYTF
TRBJ2-2 TRBD1 TRBV24-1 CATRGQVDTGELFF
TRBJ1-3 TRBD1 TRBV28 CASSPPDRVFSGNTIYF
TRBJ2-2 . TRBV5-1 CASSLARGRTGELFF
TRBJ1-3 . TRBV18 CASSPQTSGLTRSGNTIYF
TRBJ2-7 . TRBV6-2/TRBV6-3 CASRLSLTAYEQYF